Below, 14 T cell receptor beta chains from the same sample are listed, as sequenced in a study of CD8+ T cells in alopecia areata. The treatment is: oral pan-JAK inhibitor, 5-10 mg twice daily. Sequencing used cDNA as its template, made by extracting RNA and reverse transcribing it. Assay: immunoSEQ multiplex PCR; the TCRdb copy retains only in-frame clones and omits some. The sample has 200,000 to 250,000 clones, about 58% seen once. The sample was CD4+ T cells sorted from blood, taken at week 4, from a patient treated with tofacitinib. All receptors derive from a human donor with alopecia areata.

V is TRBV11-2 and J is TRBJ2-1; TRBD2 is a possible D gene (5 bases). CDR3 length: 14 amino acids. CDR1 SGHAT and CDR2 FQNNGV come from the germline V gene. V was shortened by 5 bases and J by 8 bases, with 16 bases between the two germline ends. The CDR3 loop is CASSEIGLAYEQFF. In DNA, the CDR3 is TGTGCCAGCAGCGAGATCGGGCTAGCCTATGAGCAGTTCTTC.

The genes are TRBV27 and TRBJ1-2, with D unclear. From germline, CDR1 is MNHEY and CDR2 SMNVEV (reference sequence). The CDR3 has 13 residues. Trimming took off 6 bases at V and 7 bases at J, with 15 bases between the two ends. CDR3 residues: CASSPSPLAGYTF. CDR3 nucleotide sequence: TGTGCCAGCAGCCCGTCCCCTTTGGCTGGCTACACCTTC.

The V call is TRBV7-2, the J call TRBJ1-1; D not certain. The germline CDR1 and CDR2 sequences are SGHTA and FQGNSA. Between the trimmed V and J ends, which lost 3 bases and 7 bases, there was a span of 12 bases. The CDR3 length is 13 residues. The CDR3 DNA reads as TGTGCCAGCAGCTTTCTAATCGGCTTTGAAGCTTTCTTT. Its translation: CASSFLIGFEAFF.

The chain has TRBV4-2 and TRBJ2-7, with TRBD1 as a possible D gene (6 bases). V gave up 4 bases and J gave up 1 base, with 11 bases separating them. This CDR3 comprises 14 residues. Germline CDR1 LGHNA, CDR2 YNFKEQ. The CDR3 loop reads CASSPSTGSYEQYF. The DNA for the CDR3 is TGTGCCAGCAGCCCCTCGACAGGATCCTACGAGCAGTACTTC.

The V and J genes are TRBV10-3 and TRBJ1-2, with 7 bases lining up with TRBD1. V trimming: 6 bases; J trimming: 6 bases; junction bases outside the gene matches: 4. The CDR3 is made up of 12 amino acids. Germline CDR1 reads ENHRY; CDR2 reads SYGVKD. CDR3 sequence: CAIRDRADGYTF. Here the CDR3 DNA reads TGTGCCATCAGAGACAGGGCAGATGGCTACACCTTC.

The gene calls are TRBV15 and TRBJ2-7; 8 nucleotides match TRBD1. Per germline, CDR1 LNHNV and CDR2 YYDKDF (reference sequence). CDR3 size: 16 residues. V trimming: 0 bases; J trimming: 2 bases; junction bases outside the gene matches: 6. CDR3 nucleotides: TGTGCCACCAGCAGAGAACGGGGACAGGCAACCTACGAGCAGTACTTC. This encodes CATSRERGQATYEQYF.

The rearrangement uses TRBV7-2 and TRBJ2-1; 8 bases align to TRBD1. This CDR3 is 15 amino acids long. After removal of 0 bases from V and 4 bases from J, the junction contained 2 bases not matched to a gene. CDR1 and CDR2 (germline): SGHTA, FQGNSA. In DNA, the CDR3 is TGTGCCAGCAGCTTAGCCAGGGGGCGATACAATGAGCAGTTCTTC. Residues: CASSLARGRYNEQFF.

This sequence joins TRBV29-1 and TRBJ2-7; D is perhaps TRBD1 (5 bases). Trimming left V 6 bases short and J 7 bases short, with 19 bases between. This CDR3 region has 13 residues. The germline V gene encodes CDR1 SQVTM and CDR2 ANQGSEA. CDR3 protein: CSVDIGRGWEQYF. CDR3 DNA: TGCAGCGTCGATATCGGTAGGGGCTGGGAGCAGTACTTC.

This clone came up many times. The chain recombines TRBV29-1 with TRBJ1-1, with a weak D call TRBD1 (6 bases). CDR3 length: 12 residues. Germline loops: CDR1 SQVTM, CDR2 ANQGSEA. The V end was cut by 7 bases, the J end by 4 bases, with 13 bases between. The CDR3 region is CSGFTGLTEAFF. The CDR3 nucleotides are TGCAGCGGTTTCACAGGGCTCACTGAAGCTTTCTTT.

The chain combines TRBV4-3 with TRBJ2-1; TRBD2 matches at 16 bases. J lost 1 base, V lost 4 bases, and 4 bases had no gene match. The CDR3 consists of 18 residues. Germline CDR1 and CDR2: LGHNA and YSLEER. The CDR3, as DNA: TGCGCCAGCAGCCGAGGGACTAGCGGGGGGGCGTCCTACAATGAGCAGTTCTTC. Protein: CASSRGTSGGASYNEQFF.

The J gene is TRBJ1-2, the V gene TRBV30; 8 bases map to TRBD1. Germline CDR1 GTSNPN, CDR2 SVGIG (reference sequence). V dropped 2 bases and J dropped 10; count of bases not matched to a gene: 9. The CDR3 has 13 amino acids. In DNA form, the CDR3 reads TGTGCCTGGAGTAGAGGAACGGGACAGGACTACACCTTC. It translates to CAWSRGTGQDYTF.

Here the CDR3 DNA reads TGTGCCAGCAGCTTGAGGTCAGGGGGCTCAGATACGCAGTATTTT. It yields the protein CASSLRSGGSDTQYF. The chain joins TRBV5-6 to TRBJ2-3; 8 bases are a match to TRBD1. V lost 1 base, J lost 4 bases, and 5 bases stayed unmatched. The CDR3 runs 15 residues. Germline V gene sequence: CDR1 SGHDT, CDR2 YYEEEE.

This sequence joins TRBV29-1 and TRBJ1-1, with 7 bases identical to TRBD1. CDR1 is SQVTM and CDR2 is ANQGSEA in the germline V gene. The CDR3 spans 15 residues. The V and J ends lost 6 bases and 0 bases, in that order; junction bases with no gene match: 10. In DNA, the CDR3 is TGCAGCGTGACAGGGTCGGGGACCATGAACACTGAAGCTTTCTTT. This sequence encodes CSVTGSGTMNTEAFF.

The chain combines TRBV9 with TRBJ2-3, with 8 positions matching TRBD2. The ends lost 2 bases at V and 1 base at J; junction bases unmatched: 3. The CDR3 has 15 residues. The germline CDR1 and CDR2 sequences are SGDLS and YYNGEE. The CDR3 DNA reads as TGTGCCAGCAGCGTTGGAGCGGGGGGCACAGATACGCAGTATTTT. This sequence encodes CASSVGAGGTDTQYF.